The 17 T cell receptor beta chains below come from one sample, sequenced in a study of blood T cell repertoires in COVID-19. This table comes from immunoSEQ multiplex PCR, and its TCRdb copy is limited to in-frame clones, with some not included. The sample includes under 150,000 clones, approximately 86% of them seen just once. The sequenced sample was PBMCs or T cells enriched from blood (not recorded which). The origin of the receptors is a woman aged 45-60 years who had recovered from COVID-19.

CDR3 coding DNA: TGTGCCAGCAGTGGTATAGGGACTAACACTGAAGCTTTCTTT. It is translated as CASSGIGTNTEAFF. The chain is built from TRBV25-1 and TRBJ1-1; tentative D call: TRBD1 (5 bases). This CDR3 has 14 residues. The germline V gene encodes CDR1 MGHDK and CDR2 SYGVNS. Trimming removed 4 bases at V and 2 bases at J, with 11 bases between.

This clone was recorded a few times. Written as DNA, the CDR3 is TGCAGCGTGGGACAGGGGTGGGGAGAGACCCAGTACTTC. It is translated as CSVGQGWGETQYF. The chain employs TRBV29-1 and TRBJ2-5; 10 bases agree with TRBD1. The CDR3 sequence is 13 residues long. V trimming: 6 bases; J trimming: 4 bases; junction bases outside the gene matches: 5. In germline, CDR1 is SQVTM, CDR2 ANQGSEA.

The chain is built from TRBV7-8 and TRBJ2-6; D gene ambiguous. The ends were cut back, 5 bases at V and 0 bases at J, with 8 bases in the middle. The CDR3 sequence is 15 residues long. CDR1 SGHVS and CDR2 FQNEAQ come from the germline V gene. In DNA form, the CDR3 reads TGTGCCAGCAGCACCAGTAACTCTGGGGCCAACGTCCTGACTTTC. Amino acid sequence: CASSTSNSGANVLTF.

This rearrangement joins TRBV5-6 to TRBJ1-2, with D maybe TRBD1 (5 bases). The CDR3 totals 13 residues. The V end was cut by 1 base, the J end by 6 bases, with 10 bases between. CDR1 and CDR2 (germline): SGHDT, YYEEEE. The CDR3 DNA sequence: TGTGCCAGCAGCTTGTACAGGTTAAATGGCTACACCTTC. It is translated as CASSLYRLNGYTF.

The chain carries TRBV4-3 and TRBJ1-5; 10 bases are a match to TRBD1. CDR1 and CDR2 from the germline V gene are LGHNA and YSLEER. The CDR3 is 16 amino acids. V trimming: 0 bases; J trimming: 6 bases; junction bases outside the gene matches: 5. The CDR3 nucleotides read TGCGCCAGCAGCCAAGATCTCGGACAGGGGGGTCAGCCCCAGCATTTT. Its translation is CASSQDLGQGGQPQHF.

The rearrangement links TRBV30 to TRBJ1-2; 7 bases align to TRBD1. The germline CDR1 and CDR2 sequences are GTSNPN and SVGIG (reference sequence). The CDR3 consists of 13 residues. CDR3 DNA sequence: TGTGCTGACCGCGGGACAGTACACTATGGCTACACCTTC. Its protein is CADRGTVHYGYTF.

This sequence joins TRBV7-9 and TRBJ2-3; a possible D gene is TRBD1 (6 bases). Trimming took 5 bases from V and 5 from J, leaving 17 bases between them. CDR1 is SEHNR and CDR2 is FQNEAQ in the germline V gene (reference sequence). CDR3 length: 15 residues. In nucleotides, the CDR3 is TGTGCCAGCAGCCCCCCGGGACACCTTGGAGATACGCAGTATTTT. Translation: CASSPPGHLGDTQYF.

The chain recombines TRBV7-2 with TRBJ2-7, with a tentative D call TRBD1 (6 bases). This CDR3 has 15 residues. V dropped 1 base and J dropped 0 bases, with 10 bases sitting between them. From germline, CDR1 is SGHTA and CDR2 FQGNSA. The CDR3 reads CASSLGGQGSYEQYF. DNA of the CDR3: TGTGCCAGCAGCTTAGGGGGGCAGGGCTCCTACGAGCAGTACTTC.

The chain uses TRBV18 and TRBJ1-5; TRBD1 agrees at 7 bases. Unmatched junction bases numbered 14, after V lost 3 bases and J lost 6 bases. Germline assignment: CDR1 KGHSH and CDR2 LQKENI. The CDR3 totals 17 residues. CDR3 DNA: TGTGCCAGCTCACCCTCAGGGGGGACTAGGGTAGGTCAGCCCCAGCATTTT. Translation: CASSPSGGTRVGQPQHF.

This chain joins TRBV18 and TRBJ1-1, with a tentative D call TRBD1 (6 bases). The CDR3 spans 16 residues. The V end lost 3 bases, the J end lost 0 bases, and 14 bases lay between the germline ends. CDR1 and CDR2 from the germline V gene are KGHSH and LQKENI. CDR3 sequence: CASSPVNRAMNTEAFF. The CDR3 DNA is TGTGCCAGCTCACCGGTCAACAGGGCTATGAACACTGAAGCTTTCTTT.

This chain links TRBV6-5 with TRBJ2-3; 8 bases map to TRBD1. The CDR3 covers 15 residues. Losses at the gene ends were 7 bases for V and 2 bases for J; bases not matched to a gene: 8. Germline CDR1 is MNHEY and CDR2 is SVGAGI. This CDR3 reads CASTETDRDTDTQYF. The CDR3 DNA sequence: TGTGCCAGCACCGAAACGGACAGGGACACAGATACGCAGTATTTT.

This CDR3 reads CASHRMRGGRETQYF. The CDR3 nucleotides are TGCGCCAGCCACAGAATGCGGGGGGGCCGGGAGACCCAGTACTTC. This chain connects TRBV5-1 to TRBJ2-5; 9 bases agree with TRBD2. CDR1 is SGHRS, CDR2 YFSETQ, per germline. CDR3 length: 15 residues. Trimming took 7 bases from V and 5 from J; bases not matched to a gene: 12.

This chain joins TRBV4-3 and TRBJ2-7; TRBD2 matches at 9 bases. The germline V gene has CDR1 LGHNA and CDR2 YSLEER. The V segment lost 3 bases and the J segment 0 bases; nucleotides outside the gene matches: 6. This CDR3 comprises 16 residues. In nucleotides, the CDR3 is TGCGCCAGCAGCCAGTCAGCGGGGGGCGCCTCCTACGAGCAGTACTTC. Its translation is CASSQSAGGASYEQYF.

This clone has only one observation. V and J are TRBV11-2 and TRBJ1-2; 8 bases fit TRBD1. CDR1 SGHAT and CDR2 FQNNGV come from the germline V gene. Trimming cost V 1 base and J 4 bases; bases outside gene matches: 8. The CDR3 extends over 16 amino acids. The CDR3 sequence is CASSLAQGASSYGYTF. The DNA for the CDR3 is TGTGCCAGCAGCTTAGCTCAGGGGGCTTCTAGCTATGGCTACACCTTC.

The chain employs TRBV7-9 and TRBJ2-7, with 7 positions matching TRBD1. This CDR3 comprises 14 residues. Unmatched junction bases numbered 4, after V lost 5 bases and J lost 0 bases. Germline CDR1 is SEHNR and CDR2 is FQNEAQ (reference sequence). CDR3 nucleotide sequence: TGTGCCAGCAGCAAAGACAGGGTCTCCTACGAGCAGTACTTC. It translates to CASSKDRVSYEQYF.

J is TRBJ2-5 and V is TRBV5-1, with TRBD1 matching 8 bases. After removal of 2 bases from V and 3 bases from J, the junction contained 3 bases not matched to a gene. CDR1 and CDR2 (germline): SGHRS, YFSETQ. The CDR3 consists of 14 residues. CDR3 DNA sequence: TGCGCCAGCAGCTTTGACAGGGGTGAAGAGACCCAGTACTTC. The encoded protein is CASSFDRGEETQYF.

The genes are TRBV5-6 and TRBJ2-1; 10 bases agree with TRBD2. From germline, CDR1 is SGHDT and CDR2 YYEEEE. This CDR3 is built from 14 residues. J lost 10 bases, V lost 3 bases, and 7 bases had no gene match. As DNA, the CDR3 is TGTGCCAGCAGCTGGGGTAGCGGGGGGACCGAGCAGTTCTTC. This codes for CASSWGSGGTEQFF.